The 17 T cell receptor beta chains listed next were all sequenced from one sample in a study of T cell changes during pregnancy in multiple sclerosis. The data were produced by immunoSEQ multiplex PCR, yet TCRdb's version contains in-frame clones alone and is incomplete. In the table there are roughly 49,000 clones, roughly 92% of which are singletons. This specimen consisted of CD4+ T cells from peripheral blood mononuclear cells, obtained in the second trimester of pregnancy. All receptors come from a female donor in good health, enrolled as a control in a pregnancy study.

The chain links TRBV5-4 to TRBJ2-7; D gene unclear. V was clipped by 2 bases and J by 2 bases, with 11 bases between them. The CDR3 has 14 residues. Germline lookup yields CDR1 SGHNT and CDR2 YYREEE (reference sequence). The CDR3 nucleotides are TGTGCCAGCAGCTTCCCGGCTAGAACCTACGAGCAGTACTTC. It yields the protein CASSFPARTYEQYF.

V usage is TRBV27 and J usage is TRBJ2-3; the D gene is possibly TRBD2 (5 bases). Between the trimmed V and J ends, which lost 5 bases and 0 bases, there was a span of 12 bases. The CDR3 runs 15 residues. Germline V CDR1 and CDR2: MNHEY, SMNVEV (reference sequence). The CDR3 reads CASSPRVTSTDTQYF. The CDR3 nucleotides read TGTGCCAGCAGTCCGCGGGTTACTAGCACAGATACGCAGTATTTT.

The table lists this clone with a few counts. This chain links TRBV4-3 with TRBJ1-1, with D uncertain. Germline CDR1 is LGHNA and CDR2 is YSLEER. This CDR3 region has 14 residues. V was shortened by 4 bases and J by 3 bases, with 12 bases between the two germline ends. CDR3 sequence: CASSLYGRDTEAFF. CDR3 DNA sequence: TGCGCCAGCAGCCTCTACGGGCGGGACACTGAAGCTTTCTTT.

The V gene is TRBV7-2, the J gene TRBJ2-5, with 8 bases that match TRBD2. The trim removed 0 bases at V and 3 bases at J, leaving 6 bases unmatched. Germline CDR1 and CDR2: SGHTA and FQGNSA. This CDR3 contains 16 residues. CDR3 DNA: TGTGCCAGCAGCTTAGCGGTAGCGGGGCTCAAAGAGACCCAGTACTTC. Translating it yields CASSLAVAGLKETQYF.

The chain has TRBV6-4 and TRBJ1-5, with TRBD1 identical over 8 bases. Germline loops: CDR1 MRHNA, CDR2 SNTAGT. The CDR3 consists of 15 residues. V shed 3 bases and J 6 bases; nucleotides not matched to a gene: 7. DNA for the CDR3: TGTGCCAGCAGTGAGACAGGGGTATGGGGTCAGCCCCAGCATTTT. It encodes CASSETGVWGQPQHF.

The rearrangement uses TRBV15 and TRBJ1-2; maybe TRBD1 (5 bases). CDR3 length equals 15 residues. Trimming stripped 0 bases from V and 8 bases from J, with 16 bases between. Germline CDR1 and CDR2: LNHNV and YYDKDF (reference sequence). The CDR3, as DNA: TGTGCCACCAGCAGAGATGTTAGTTCAGGGTTCGGCTACACCTTC. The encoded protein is CATSRDVSSGFGYTF.

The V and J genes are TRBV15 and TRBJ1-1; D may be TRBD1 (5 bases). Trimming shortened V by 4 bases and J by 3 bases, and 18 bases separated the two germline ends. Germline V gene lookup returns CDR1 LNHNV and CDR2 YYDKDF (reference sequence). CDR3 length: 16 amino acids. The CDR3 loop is CATSTLFGGGDTEAFF. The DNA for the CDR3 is TGTGCCACCAGCACCTTATTTGGCGGGGGGGACACTGAAGCTTTCTTT.

The CDR3 sequence: CALSRVGWTGNTIYF. Written as DNA, the CDR3 is TGTGCCCTCTCTCGGGTTGGTTGGACAGGAAACACCATATATTTT. The rearrangement uses TRBV6-1 and TRBJ1-3, with a possible D match to TRBD1 (5 bases). The V end was cut by 11 bases, the J end by 4 bases, with 21 bases between. Germline V lookup: CDR1 MNHNS, CDR2 SASEGT. This CDR3 has 15 amino acids.

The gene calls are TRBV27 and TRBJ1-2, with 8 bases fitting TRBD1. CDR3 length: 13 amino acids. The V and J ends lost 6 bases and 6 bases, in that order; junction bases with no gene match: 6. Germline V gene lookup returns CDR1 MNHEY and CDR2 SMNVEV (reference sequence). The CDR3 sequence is CASRTTGVHGYTF. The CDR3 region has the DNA TGTGCCAGCAGAACGACAGGGGTGCATGGCTACACCTTC.

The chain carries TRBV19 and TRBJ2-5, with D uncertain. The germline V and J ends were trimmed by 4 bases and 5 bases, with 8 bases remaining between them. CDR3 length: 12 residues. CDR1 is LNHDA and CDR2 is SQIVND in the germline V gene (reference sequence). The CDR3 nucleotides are TGTGCCAGTAGTACGGTCGGGGAGACCCAGTACTTC. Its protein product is CASSTVGETQYF.

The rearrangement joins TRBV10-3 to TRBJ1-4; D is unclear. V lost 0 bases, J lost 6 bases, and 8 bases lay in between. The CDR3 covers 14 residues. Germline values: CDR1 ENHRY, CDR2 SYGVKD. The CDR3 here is CAISESRSHEKLFF. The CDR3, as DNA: TGTGCCATCAGTGAGTCGAGATCGCATGAAAAACTGTTTTTT.

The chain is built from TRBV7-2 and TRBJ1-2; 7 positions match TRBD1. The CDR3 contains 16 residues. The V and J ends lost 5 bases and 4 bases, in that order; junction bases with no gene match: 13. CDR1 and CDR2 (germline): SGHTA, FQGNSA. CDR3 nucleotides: TGTGCCAGCAGCATAGTCCCCGAGACAGGGAGCTATGGCTACACCTTC. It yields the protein CASSIVPETGSYGYTF.

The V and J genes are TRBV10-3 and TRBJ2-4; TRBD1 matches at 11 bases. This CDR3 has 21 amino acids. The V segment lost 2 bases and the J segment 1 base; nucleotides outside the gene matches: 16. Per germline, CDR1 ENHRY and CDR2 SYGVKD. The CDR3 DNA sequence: TGTGCCATCAGTGAGGATGTCGGGACAGGGGGTTCGAGTTTGGCCAAAAACATTCAGTACTTC. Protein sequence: CAISEDVGTGGSSLAKNIQYF.

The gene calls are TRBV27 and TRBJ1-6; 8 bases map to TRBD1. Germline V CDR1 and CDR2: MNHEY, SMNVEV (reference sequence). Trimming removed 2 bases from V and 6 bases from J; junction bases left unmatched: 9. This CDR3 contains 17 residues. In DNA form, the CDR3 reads TGTGCCAGCAGTTTACGGCCCGACAGGGGAACTAATTCACCCCTCCACTTT. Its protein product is CASSLRPDRGTNSPLHF.

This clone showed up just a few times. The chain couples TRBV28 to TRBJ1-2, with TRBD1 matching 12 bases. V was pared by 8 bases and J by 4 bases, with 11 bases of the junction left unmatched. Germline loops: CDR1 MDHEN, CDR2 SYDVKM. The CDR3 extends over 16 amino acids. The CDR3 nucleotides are TGTGCCAGCGGCCGGGACAGGGGGCGTTACGGCTATGGCTACACCTTC. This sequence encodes CASGRDRGRYGYGYTF.

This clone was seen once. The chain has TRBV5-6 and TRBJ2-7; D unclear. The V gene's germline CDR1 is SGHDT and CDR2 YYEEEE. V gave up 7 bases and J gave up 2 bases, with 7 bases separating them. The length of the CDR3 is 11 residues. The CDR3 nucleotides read TGTGCCAGCCAATCAACCTACGAGCAGTACTTC. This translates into CASQSTYEQYF.

Here the CDR3 reads CASSVVGTRLYNEQFF. CDR3 sequence (DNA): TGTGCCAGCAGCGTAGTGGGGACTAGACTTTACAATGAGCAGTTCTTC. J is TRBJ2-1 and V is TRBV9; TRBD2 matches at 8 bases. The germline gives CDR1 SGDLS, CDR2 YYNGEE. V was pared by 0 bases and J by 4 bases, with 6 bases of the junction left unmatched. CDR3 length: 16 amino acids.